The 2 T cell receptor beta chains below all came from one sample that was sequenced in a study of T cell repertoires in cytomegalovirus infection. These receptors are not linked to any known antigen. A single record per CDR3 protein comes from TCRdb applying MiXCR to the reads. The table has about a million distinct CDR3 sequences, around 30% seen once. The sequencing used cultured CD8+ T cells from PBMCs, collected from culture after CMV antigen stimulation. These receptors came from a human donor in good health (CMV status not recorded). Some clones in this sample may be carry-over from other donors' samples.

V is TRBV5-1 and J is TRBJ2-1; 8 bases match TRBD2. V lost 5 bases and J lost 7; bases outside the gene matches: 11. There are 15 residues in the CDR3. The germline V gene has CDR1 SGHRS and CDR2 YFSETQ. CDR3 region: CASRFPRGGPNEQFF. As DNA, the CDR3 is TGCGCCAGCAGGTTCCCCCGGGGGGGGCCGAATGAGCAGTTCTTC.

The chain recombines TRBV7-4 with TRBJ2-5; D is ambiguous. Trimming removed 1 base from V and 8 bases from J, with 17 bases in between. The CDR3 has 15 residues. CDR1 is SGHVT, CDR2 SQSDAQ, per germline. The CDR3 DNA reads TGTGCCAGCAGCTTAGAGGTGGATAACAAGAGAACCCAGTACTTC. Translating it yields CASSLEVDNKRTQYF.